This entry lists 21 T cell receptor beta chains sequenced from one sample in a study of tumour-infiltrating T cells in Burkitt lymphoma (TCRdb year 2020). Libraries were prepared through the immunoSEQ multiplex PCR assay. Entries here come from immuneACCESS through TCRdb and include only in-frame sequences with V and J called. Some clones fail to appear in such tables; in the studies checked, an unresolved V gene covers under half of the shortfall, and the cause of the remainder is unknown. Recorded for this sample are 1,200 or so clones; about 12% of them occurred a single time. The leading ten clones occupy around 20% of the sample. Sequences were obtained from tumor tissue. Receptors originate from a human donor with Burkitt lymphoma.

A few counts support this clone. CDR3 coding DNA: TGTGCCAGCACGGGTTGGGGGGGGATAACCGGGGAGCTGTTTTTT. As protein: CASTGWGGITGELFF. The J gene is TRBJ2-2, the V gene TRBV2, with TRBD2 matching over 7 bases. Germline V CDR1 and CDR2: SNHLY, FYNNEI. The CDR3 runs 15 residues. V trimming: 7 bases; J trimming: 5 bases; junction bases outside the gene matches: 10.

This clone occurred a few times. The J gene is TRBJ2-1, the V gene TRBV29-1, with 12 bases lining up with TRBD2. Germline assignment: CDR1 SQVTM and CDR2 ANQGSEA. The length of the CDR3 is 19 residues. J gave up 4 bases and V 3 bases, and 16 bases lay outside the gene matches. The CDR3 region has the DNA TGCAGCGTTGACCCAGCCTTGACTAGCGGGAGAGAGGAGTACAATGAGCAGTTCTTC. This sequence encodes CSVDPALTSGREEYNEQFF.

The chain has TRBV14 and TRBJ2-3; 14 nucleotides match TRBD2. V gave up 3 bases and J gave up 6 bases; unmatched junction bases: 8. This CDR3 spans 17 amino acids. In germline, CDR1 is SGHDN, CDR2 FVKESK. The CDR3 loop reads CASSQGLAGAQGDTQYF. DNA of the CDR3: TGTGCCAGCAGCCAGGGACTAGCGGGGGCCCAAGGGGATACGCAGTATTTT. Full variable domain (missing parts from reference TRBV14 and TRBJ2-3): EAGVTQFPSHSVIEKGQTVTLRCDPISGHDNLYWYRRVMGKEIKFLLHFVKESKQDESGMPNNRFLAERTGGTYSTLKVQPAELEDSGVYFCASSQGLAGAQGDTQYFGPGTRLTVL.

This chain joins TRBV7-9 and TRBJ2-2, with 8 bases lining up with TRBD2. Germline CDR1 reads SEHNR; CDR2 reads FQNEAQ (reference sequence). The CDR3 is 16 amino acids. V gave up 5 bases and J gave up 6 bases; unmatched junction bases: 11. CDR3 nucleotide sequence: TGTGCCAGCAGCGAGGATAGCGGGAAGGGTGCCGGGGAGCTGTTTTTT. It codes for CASSEDSGKGAGELFF.

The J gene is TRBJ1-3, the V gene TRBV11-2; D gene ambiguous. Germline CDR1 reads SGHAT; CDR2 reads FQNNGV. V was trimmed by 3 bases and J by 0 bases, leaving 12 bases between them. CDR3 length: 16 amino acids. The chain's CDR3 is CASSLFTMRSGNTIYF. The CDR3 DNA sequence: TGTGCCAGCAGCTTGTTTACAATGCGCTCTGGAAACACCATATATTTT.

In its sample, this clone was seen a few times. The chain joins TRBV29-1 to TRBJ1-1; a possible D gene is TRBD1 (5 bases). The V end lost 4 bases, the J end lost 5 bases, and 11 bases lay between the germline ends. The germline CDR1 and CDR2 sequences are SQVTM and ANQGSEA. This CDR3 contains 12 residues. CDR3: CSVVGGGTEAFF. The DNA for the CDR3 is TGCAGCGTTGTAGGTGGGGGGACTGAAGCTTTCTTT.

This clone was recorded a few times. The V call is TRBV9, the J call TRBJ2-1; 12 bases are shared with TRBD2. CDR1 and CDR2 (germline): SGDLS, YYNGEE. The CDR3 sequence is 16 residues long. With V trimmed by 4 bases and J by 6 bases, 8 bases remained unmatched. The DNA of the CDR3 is TGTGCCAGCAGCCTCCCACTAGCGGGAGGAGCCAATGAGCAGTTCTTC. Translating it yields CASSLPLAGGANEQFF.

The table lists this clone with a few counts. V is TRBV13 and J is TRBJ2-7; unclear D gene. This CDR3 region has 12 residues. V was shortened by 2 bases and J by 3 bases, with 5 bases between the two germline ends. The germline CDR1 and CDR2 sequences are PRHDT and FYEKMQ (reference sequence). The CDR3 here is CASSLSDYEQYF. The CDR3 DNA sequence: TGTGCCAGCAGCTTATCAGACTACGAGCAGTACTTC.

CDR3 sequence (DNA): TGCGCCAGCAGCTTGGATGTAGGGGTTTCGACTGAAGCTTTCTTT. Residues: CASSLDVGVSTEAFF. The rearrangement joins TRBV5-1 to TRBJ1-1, with a tentative D call TRBD1 (5 bases). Germline lookup yields CDR1 SGHRS and CDR2 YFSETQ. Trimming stripped 0 bases from V and 5 bases from J, with 14 bases between. The CDR3 length is 15 residues.

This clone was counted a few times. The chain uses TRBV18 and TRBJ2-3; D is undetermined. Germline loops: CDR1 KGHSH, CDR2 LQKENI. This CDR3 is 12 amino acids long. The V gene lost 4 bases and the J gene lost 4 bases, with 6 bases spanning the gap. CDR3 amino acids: CASSLVPDTQYF. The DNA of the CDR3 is TGTGCCAGCTCACTAGTCCCAGATACGCAGTATTTT.

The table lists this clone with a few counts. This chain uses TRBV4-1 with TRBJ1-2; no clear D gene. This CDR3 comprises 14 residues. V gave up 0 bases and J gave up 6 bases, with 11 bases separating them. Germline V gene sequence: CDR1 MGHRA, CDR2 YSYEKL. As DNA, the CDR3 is TGCGCCAGCAGCCAAGAGATCCGGGTTCATGGCTACACCTTC. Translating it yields CASSQEIRVHGYTF.

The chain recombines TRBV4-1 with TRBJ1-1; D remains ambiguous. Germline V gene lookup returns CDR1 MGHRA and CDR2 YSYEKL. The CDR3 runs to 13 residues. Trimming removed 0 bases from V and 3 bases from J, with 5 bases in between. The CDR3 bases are TGCGCCAGCAGCCAAGAGGAACACACTGAAGCTTTCTTT. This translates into CASSQEEHTEAFF.

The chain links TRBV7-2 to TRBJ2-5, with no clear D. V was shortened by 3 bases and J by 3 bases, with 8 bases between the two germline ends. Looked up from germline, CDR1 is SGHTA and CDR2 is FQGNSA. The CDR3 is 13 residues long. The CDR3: CASSFSREETQYF. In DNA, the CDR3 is TGTGCCAGCAGCTTCAGTAGAGAAGAGACCCAGTACTTC. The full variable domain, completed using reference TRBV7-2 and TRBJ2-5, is GAGVSQSPSNKVTEKGKDVELRCDPISGHTALYWYRQSLGQGLEFLIYFQGNSAPDKSGLPSDRFSAERTGGSVSTLTIQRTQQEDSAVYLCASSFSREETQYFGPGTRLLVL.

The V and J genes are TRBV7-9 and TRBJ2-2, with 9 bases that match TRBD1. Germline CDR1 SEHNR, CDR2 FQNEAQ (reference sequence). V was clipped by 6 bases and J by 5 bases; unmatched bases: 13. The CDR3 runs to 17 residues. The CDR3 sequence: CASSSNPGQGRTGELFF. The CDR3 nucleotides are TGTGCCAGCAGTTCGAACCCCGGACAGGGGAGGACCGGGGAGCTGTTTTTT.

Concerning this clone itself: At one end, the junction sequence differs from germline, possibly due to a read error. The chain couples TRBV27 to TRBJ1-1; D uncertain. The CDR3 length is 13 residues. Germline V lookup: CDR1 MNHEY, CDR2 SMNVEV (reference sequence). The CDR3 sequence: CASSEVPNTEACF. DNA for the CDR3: TGTGCCAGCAGTGAGGTCCCGAACACTGAAGCGTGCTTT.

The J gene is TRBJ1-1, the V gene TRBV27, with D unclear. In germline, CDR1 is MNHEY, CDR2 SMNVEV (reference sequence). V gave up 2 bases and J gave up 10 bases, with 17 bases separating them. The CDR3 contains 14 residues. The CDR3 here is CASSLSSVRILAFF. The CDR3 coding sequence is TGTGCCAGCAGTTTAAGTTCTGTTAGGATCTTAGCTTTCTTT.

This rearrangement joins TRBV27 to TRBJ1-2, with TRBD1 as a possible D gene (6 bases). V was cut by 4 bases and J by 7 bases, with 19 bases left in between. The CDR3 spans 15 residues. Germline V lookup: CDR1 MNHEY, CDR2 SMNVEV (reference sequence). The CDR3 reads CASSSTTGTPTGYTF. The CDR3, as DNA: TGTGCCAGCAGTTCAACCACCGGGACACCAACTGGCTACACCTTC.

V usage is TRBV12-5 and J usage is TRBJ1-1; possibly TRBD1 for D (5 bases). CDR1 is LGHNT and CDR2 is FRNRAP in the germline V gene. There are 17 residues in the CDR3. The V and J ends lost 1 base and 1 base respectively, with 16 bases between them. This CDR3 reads CASGLAFDIGQNTEAFF. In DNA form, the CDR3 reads TGTGCTAGTGGTTTGGCCTTCGATATCGGACAGAACACTGAAGCTTTCTTT.

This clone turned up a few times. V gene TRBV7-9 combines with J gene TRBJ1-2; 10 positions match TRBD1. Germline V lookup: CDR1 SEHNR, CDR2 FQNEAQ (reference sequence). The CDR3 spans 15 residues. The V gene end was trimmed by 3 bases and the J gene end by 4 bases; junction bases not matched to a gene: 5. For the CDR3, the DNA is TGTGCCAGCAGCTTCGGGACAGGGGTAATCTATGGCTACACCTTC. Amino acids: CASSFGTGVIYGYTF.

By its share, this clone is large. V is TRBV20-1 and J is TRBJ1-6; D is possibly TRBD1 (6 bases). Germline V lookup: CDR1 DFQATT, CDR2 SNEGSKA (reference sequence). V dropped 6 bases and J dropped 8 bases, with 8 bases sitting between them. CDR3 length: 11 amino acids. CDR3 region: CSAQGHSPLHF. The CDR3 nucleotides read TGCAGTGCCCAGGGGCATTCACCCCTCCACTTT.

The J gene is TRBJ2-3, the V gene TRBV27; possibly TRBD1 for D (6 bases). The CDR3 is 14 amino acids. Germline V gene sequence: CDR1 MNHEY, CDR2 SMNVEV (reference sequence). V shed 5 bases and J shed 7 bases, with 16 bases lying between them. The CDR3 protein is CASSAPDRKNTQYF. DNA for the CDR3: TGTGCCAGCAGTGCCCCAGACAGGAAAAATACGCAGTATTTT.